This T cell receptor beta chain was identified during a study of PD-L1 blockade in urothelial cancer. Study-wide context: Bladder-origin urothelial cancer in males described about 85% of the roughly 29 patients.

The germline gives CDR1 LGHNA, CDR2 YSLEER. The CDR3 contains 14 residues. The V and J ends lost 4 bases and 2 bases respectively, with 12 bases between them. Comment on this clone: What it binds is not known.

Produced via immunoSEQ multiplex PCR; TCRdb's table is partial and in-frame only. The data show tens of thousands of clones, roughly 86% seen once. Study observations and caveats: Expansion of tumor-associated blood clones at 3 weeks was greater in durable-benefit patients.

The J gene is TRBJ2-7, the V gene TRBV4-3, with D perhaps TRBD1 (6 bases). The sequencing used PBMCs, collected around atezolizumab (anti-PD-L1) treatment. This sequence was found in a man in his sixties or seventies with urothelial cancer. This CDR3 reads CASSPGAGAYEQYF. The CDR3 DNA is TGCGCCAGCAGCCCAGGGGCAGGGGCCTACGAGCAGTACTTC.